Each of the 10 T cell receptor beta chains below was sequenced from the same sample in a study of human T cells and chemical hapten exposure. The time point is: patch test 3, about 24 weeks after DPC sensitization. Described treatment: therapeutic diphenylcyclopropenone sensitization with weekly scalp DPC. Unseparated into fractions, whole blood served as the source from which total RNA was extracted. MiXCR, run by TCRdb on the RACE reads, gives a single entry per CDR3 protein. The table has 30,000 to 50,000 distinct CDR3 sequences, roughly 13% seen once. The specimen was whole blood, collected in connection with sensitization to the hapten diphenylcyclopropenone (DPC). These receptors were taken from a woman aged 40 to 50 with alopecia areata. Some clones in this sample may be carry-over from other donors' samples.

This clonotype was counted ten times or more. The V and J genes are TRBV27 and TRBJ2-5, with D uncertain. The CDR3 extends over 12 amino acids. V was cut by 5 bases and J by 0 bases, with 4 bases left in between. Germline V gene sequence: CDR1 MNHEY, CDR2 SMNVEV (reference sequence). CDR3 in amino acids: CASSRNQETQYF. Written as DNA, the CDR3 is TGTGCCAGCAGTCGTAACCAAGAGACCCAGTACTTC.

This clonotype was counted many times. The V gene is TRBV18, the J gene TRBJ2-7; D is tentatively TRBD1 or TRBD2 (5 bases each). Germline V gene lookup returns CDR1 KGHSH and CDR2 LQKENI. The germline V and J ends were trimmed by 2 bases and 6 bases, with 14 bases remaining between them. The CDR3 sequence is 14 residues long. The CDR3: CASSPGTASIEQYF. Written as DNA, the CDR3 is TGTGCCAGCTCACCAGGGACGGCCTCGATCGAGCAGTACTTC.

A few counts support this clonotype. This chain joins TRBV18 and TRBJ2-3; D not resolved. The CDR3 covers 13 residues. Trimming stripped 6 bases from V and 4 bases from J, with 11 bases between. In germline, CDR1 is KGHSH, CDR2 LQKENI. DNA for the CDR3: TGTGCCAGCTCCCAAAACGGCGCAGATACGCAGTATTTT. Encoded protein: CASSQNGADTQYF.

The table lists this clonotype with many counts. The rearrangement uses TRBV20-1 and TRBJ1-6, with unresolved D. V lost 6 bases and J 10 bases, leaving 19 bases between the germline ends. This CDR3 region has 14 residues. CDR1 DFQATT and CDR2 SNEGSKA come from the germline V gene (reference sequence). The CDR3 sequence is CSARTGTEGSPLHF. DNA of the CDR3: TGCAGTGCCCGGACCGGTACTGAGGGATCACCCCTCCACTTT.

The chain links TRBV28 to TRBJ2-7; TRBD1 matches 10 bases. This CDR3 spans 15 amino acids. Germline CDR1 reads MDHEN; CDR2 reads SYDVKM. V shed 5 bases, J shed 6 bases, and the junction held 10 bases outside the gene matches. The CDR3 DNA sequence: TGTGCCAGCAGTACCCCGGGACAGGGGACCCGCGAGCAGTACTTC. Its protein is CASSTPGQGTREQYF.

V gene TRBV20-1 combines with J gene TRBJ1-1, with D hard to call. Germline CDR1 and CDR2: DFQATT and SNEGSKA (reference sequence). V was cut by 0 bases and J by 0 bases, with 11 bases left in between. The CDR3 totals 15 residues. CDR3 region: CSARDTGRVNTEAFF. The CDR3 nucleotides are TGCAGTGCTAGAGATACCGGCCGGGTGAACACTGAAGCTTTCTTT.

The chain joins TRBV7-9 to TRBJ1-2; TRBD1 matches at 10 bases. The ends lost 7 bases at V and 2 bases at J; junction bases unmatched: 7. Looked up from germline, CDR1 is SEHNR and CDR2 is FQNEAQ (reference sequence). The CDR3 runs to 15 residues. For the CDR3, the DNA is TGTGCCAGCACTAGGGACAGGGGAGAAAACTATGGCTACACCTTC. This codes for CASTRDRGENYGYTF.

In its sample, this clonotype was seen many times. This sequence joins TRBV11-2 and TRBJ1-2, with 9 bases fitting TRBD1. After removal of 4 bases from V and 8 bases from J, the junction contained 5 bases not matched to a gene. The CDR3 loop spans 13 amino acids. CDR1 SGHAT and CDR2 FQNNGV come from the germline V gene. CDR3 coding DNA: TGTGCCAGCAGCTGGGACAGGGAGAGCGGCTACACCTTC. Translation gives CASSWDRESGYTF.

The chain uses TRBV19 and TRBJ2-7, with 8 bases aligning to TRBD2. In germline, CDR1 is LNHDA, CDR2 SQIVND (reference sequence). V shed 3 bases and J 3 bases; nucleotides not matched to a gene: 7. The CDR3 is made up of 15 amino acids. The CDR3 loop reads CASSILAGPIYEQYF. The CDR3 DNA is TGTGCCAGTAGTATTCTAGCGGGCCCGATCTACGAGCAGTACTTC.

This sequence joins TRBV29-1 and TRBJ2-5, with D possibly being TRBD1 (5 bases). Trimming shortened V by 4 bases and J by 5 bases, and 11 bases separated the two germline ends. The CDR3 consists of 12 residues. Germline values: CDR1 SQVTM, CDR2 ANQGSEA. CDR3 in amino acids: CSVGTGLETQYF. The CDR3 DNA is TGCAGCGTTGGAACAGGCCTGGAGACCCAGTACTTC.